This TCR beta chain was obtained from a study of blood T cell repertoires in COVID-19. Study context: The United States, Italy and Spain supplied acute and convalescent COVID-19 samples. PBMCs, B-cell-depleted T cells, or T cells were the source of the cDNA or gDNA that made up the material.

Using immunoSEQ multiplex PCR, the repertoire was profiled, and TCRdb retains in-frame clones only, with some absent. The repertoire holds around 250,000 clones, 70% to 90% seen once, with 0.87% in the top ten. Per the germline V gene, CDR1 is SGHNT and CDR2 is YENEEA. The V gene lost 1 base and the J gene lost 7 bases, with 7 bases spanning the gap. The CDR3 consists of 12 residues. V is TRBV11-3 and J is TRBJ1-1; D remains ambiguous. Specimen: PBMCs or T cells enriched from blood (not recorded which). The TCR originated in a man in his forties or fifties who had been exposed to COVID-19. The CDR3 here is CASSLGGYEAFF. CDR3 nucleotides: TGTGCCAGCAGCTTAGGAGGGTATGAAGCTTTCTTT.